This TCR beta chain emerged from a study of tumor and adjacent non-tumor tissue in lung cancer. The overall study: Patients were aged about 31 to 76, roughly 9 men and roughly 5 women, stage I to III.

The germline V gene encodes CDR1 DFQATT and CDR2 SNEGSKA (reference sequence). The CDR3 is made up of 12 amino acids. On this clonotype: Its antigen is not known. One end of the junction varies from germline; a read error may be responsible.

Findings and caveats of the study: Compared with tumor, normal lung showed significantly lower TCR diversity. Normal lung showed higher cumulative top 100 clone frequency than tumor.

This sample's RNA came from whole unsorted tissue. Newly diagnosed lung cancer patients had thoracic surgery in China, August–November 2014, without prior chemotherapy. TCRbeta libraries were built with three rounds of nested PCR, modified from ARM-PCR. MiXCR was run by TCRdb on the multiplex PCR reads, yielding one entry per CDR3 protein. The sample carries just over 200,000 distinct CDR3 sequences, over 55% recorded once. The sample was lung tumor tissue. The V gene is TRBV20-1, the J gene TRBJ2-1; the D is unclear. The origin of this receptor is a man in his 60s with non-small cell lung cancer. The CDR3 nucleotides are TGCATTGCTAGAAAGCTCTCCAATAAGCAGTTCTTC. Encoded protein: CIARKLSNKQFF.